This T cell receptor (beta chain) came from a study of T-cell reconstitution after alpha-beta-depleted transplantation in children. This clonotype was observed at least ten times. Unique molecular identifiers were used in preparing the TCRbeta library. One entry per CDR3 protein results from TCRdb running MiXCR on the PCR reads. Altogether approximately 240,000 distinct CDR3 sequences are present, 11% being singletons, with the ten largest covering approximately 28%. J was trimmed by 3 bases and V by 5 bases; bases with no gene match: 9. The CDR3 contains 18 residues. Per the germline V gene, CDR1 is MDHEN and CDR2 is SYDVKM.

This sequence was found in a child under two years old with acute myeloid leukemia, due to receive a stem cell transplant. The source material was PBMCs, sampled before TCRalphabeta/CD19-depleted stem cell transplant. The rearrangement joins TRBV28 to TRBJ2-4; 14 bases are shared with TRBD2. CDR3 region: CASSPPGLAGVGKNIQYF. The CDR3 region has the DNA TGTGCCAGCAGTCCCCCGGGACTAGCGGGAGTTGGCAAAAACATTCAGTACTTC.